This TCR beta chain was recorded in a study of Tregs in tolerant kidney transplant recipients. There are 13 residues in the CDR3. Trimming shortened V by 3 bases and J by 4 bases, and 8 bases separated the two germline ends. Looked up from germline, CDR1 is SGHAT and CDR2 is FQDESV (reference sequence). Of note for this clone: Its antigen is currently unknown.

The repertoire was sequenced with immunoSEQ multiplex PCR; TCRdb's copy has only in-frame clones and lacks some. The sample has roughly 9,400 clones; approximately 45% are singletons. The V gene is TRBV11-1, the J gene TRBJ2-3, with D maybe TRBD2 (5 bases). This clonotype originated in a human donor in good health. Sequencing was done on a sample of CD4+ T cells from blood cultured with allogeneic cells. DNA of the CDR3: TGTGCCAGCAGCTTGATCGGGGCAGATACGCAGTATTTT. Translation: CASSLIGADTQYF.